The rows below give T cell receptor beta chains drawn from one sample of a study of T cells in Graves' hyperthyroidism and ophthalmopathy. TCRdb redid the calling of the multiplex PCR reads with MiXCR, one entry per CDR3 protein. The repertoire includes under 600,000 distinct CDR3 sequences, more than 15% of them detected once, and less than 3.5% sits in the top ten. The sample taken for sequencing was blood. These receptors came from a woman in her forties with Graves' ophthalmopathy. CDR3s include the opening cysteine and the closing phenylalanine or tryptophan. A D gene is named only where the DNA matches it firmly. Clone sizes are given selectively: once, few, many, or a class where the clone is expanded.

v_gene,len,d_gene,j_gene,abundance,CDR3nt,CDR3aa
TRBV12-3/TRBV12-4,15,TRBD2,TRBJ2-7,many,TGTGCCAGCGGGTCGGGGGGGACTAACCTCTACGAGCAGTACTTC,CASGSGGTNLYEQYF
TRBV27,16,TRBD2,TRBJ2-1,many,TGTGCCAGCAGTACCACTCTAGCGGGTAGAGTCAATGAGCAGTTCTTC,CASSTTLAGRVNEQFF
TRBV6-1,16,TRBD2,TRBJ2-7,many,TGTGCCAGCAGTGAAGGAGCGGGATTAAGGATCCACGAGCAGTACTTC,CASSEGAGLRIHEQYF
TRBV11-1,12,NA,TRBJ2-1,many,TGTGCCAGCAGCCTCCAGGGGCATGAGCAGTTCTTC,CASSLQGHEQFF
TRBV18,14,NA,TRBJ2-1,many,TGTGCCAGCTCGGAGCAGAACCTTAACAATGAGCAGTTCTTC,CASSEQNLNNEQFF
TRBV3-1,15,NA,TRBJ2-1,many,TGTGCCAGCAGCCATCGGGACTCCATCTACAATGAGCAGTTCTTC,CASSHRDSIYNEQFF
TRBV20-1,15,NA,TRBJ1-6,NA,TGCAGTGCTCCTCAGGGCAGCTCCTATAATTCACCCCTCCACTTT,CSAPQGSSYNSPLHF
TRBV6-4,15,NA,TRBJ2-1,NA,TGTGCCAGCAGTGACACGGGTCGCTCCTACAATGAGCAGTTCTTC,CASSDTGRSYNEQFF
TRBV29-1,14,NA,TRBJ1-1,NA,TGCAGCGTGGACACCTGGCGGCAGAACACTGAAGCTTTCTTT,CSVDTWRQNTEAFF
TRBV6-1,14,NA,TRBJ1-2,NA,TGTGCCAGCAGTCCCCAGGGATATTTGCGGGGCTACACCTTC,CASSPQGYLRGYTF
TRBV28,15,NA,TRBJ1-5,many,TGTGCCAGCAGATCAGACAGGATTGGCAATCAGCCCCAGCATTTT,CASRSDRIGNQPQHF
TRBV20-1,18,TRBD2,TRBJ2-1,few,TGCAGTGCTAGGACACTAGCGGGGGGGGGGGGCTCCTACAATGAGCAGTTCTTC,CSARTLAGGGGSYNEQFF
TRBV7-2,14,NA,TRBJ1-6,NA,TGTGCCAGCACCGAGAAATGGGACGGTGCACCCCTCCACTTT,CASTEKWDGAPLHF
TRBV20-1,13,NA,TRBJ1-5,few,TGCAGTGCTAAATCCGGGACTACTCAGCCCCAGCATTTT,CSAKSGTTQPQHF
TRBV9,15,NA,TRBJ1-4,few,TGTGCCAGCAGCCCCGAACCCAGGGATAGAGAAAAACTGTTTTTT,CASSPEPRDREKLFF
TRBV11-2,15,TRBD1,TRBJ2-1,many,TGTGCCAGCAGCTCACAGGGGACAGAGGGCAATGAGCAGTTCTTC,CASSSQGTEGNEQFF
TRBV28,13,TRBD2,TRBJ2-7,many,TGTGCCAGCCGGACTAGCGGGAGCCACGAGCAGTACTTC,CASRTSGSHEQYF
TRBV2,14,TRBD1,TRBJ2-2,few,TGTGCCAGCAGACCCGACAGGGCCACCGGGGAGCTGTTTTTT,CASRPDRATGELFF
TRBV4-1,16,NA,TRBJ1-6,many,TGCGCCAGCAGCCAACTGGACGGGCTTCCCAATTCACCCCTCCACTTT,CASSQLDGLPNSPLHF
TRBV11-2,16,TRBD1,TRBJ2-3,many,TGTGCCAGCGGGACAGGGGGGATCAGTGCCCCAGATACGCAGTATTTT,CASGTGGISAPDTQYF
TRBV7-9,18,NA,TRBJ2-1,many,TGTGCCAGCAGCTTAGCCTGGACACACAACTATTACTACAATGAGCAGTTCTTC,CASSLAWTHNYYYNEQFF
TRBV6-5,14,NA,TRBJ1-6,NA,TGTGCCAGCAGTTACTCGAAGGGGATATCACCCCTCCACTTT,CASSYSKGISPLHF
TRBV9,16,TRBD1,TRBJ1-2,few,TGTGCCAGCAGCGTAGGAGGGACAGGGGGCCTATATGGCTACACCTTC,CASSVGGTGGLYGYTF
TRBV27,14,NA,TRBJ2-7,few,TGTGCCAGCAGTTTATCCGGGAGAAGCCGCGAGCAGTACTTC,CASSLSGRSREQYF
TRBV6-2/TRBV6-3,13,TRBD2,TRBJ2-7,few,TGTGCCAGCAAGTCGGGGGACTACTACGAGCAGTACTTC,CASKSGDYYEQYF
TRBV18,13,TRBD1,TRBJ1-2,many,TGTGCCAGCTCACAGGGGGCTGACTATGGCTACACCTTC,CASSQGADYGYTF